This TCR beta chain stems from a study of cytomegalovirus exposure and HLA in healthy donors. At the level of the study: Unique TCR beta sequences numbering approximately 120 million came from 150 million to 200 million T cells in an earlier analysis. Study-level points and caveats: Cytomegalovirus-associated TCR beta chains were listed, numbering around 150.

The PCR used 60 Vbeta and 13 Jbeta primers. Repertoires were generated with immunoSEQ multiplex PCR, while TCRdb's copy carries only in-frame clones and drops some. The table has some 150,000 clones, about four fifths seen once. Healthy donors of bone marrow made up the group. CDR3 length: 16 amino acids. Germline V gives CDR1 MDHEN, CDR2 SYDVKM. With V trimmed by 6 bases and J by 1 base, 4 bases remained unmatched. This clone turned up a few times. The antigen is undetermined. The chain joins TRBV28 to TRBJ2-6, with 9 bases lining up with TRBD1. Material for sequencing was PBMCs. This sequence was found in a man between 18 and 29 years old in good health and CMV-seropositive. CDR3 amino acids: CASRRDRVSGANVLTF. The CDR3 region has the DNA TGTGCCAGCAGGCGGGACAGGGTATCTGGGGCCAACGTCCTGACTTTC.